This T cell receptor (beta chain) comes out of a study of memory CD4+ T cells and cytomegalovirus serostatus. This clone was observed a single time. Clones were sequenced by immunoSEQ multiplex PCR, and TCRdb holds only the in-frame ones, with some missing. This table has approximately 92,000 clones, 80% appearing once. This CDR3 spans 17 amino acids. The junction had 8 bases not matched to a gene; V was cut back by 4 bases and J by 3 bases. CDR1 is LNHDA and CDR2 is SQIVND in the germline V gene (reference sequence). Single viable CD3+CD4+CD8-CD45RO+ cells were sorted as the memory CD4+ T cells. The rearrangement joins TRBV19 to TRBJ2-3; 12 nucleotides line up with TRBD1. The material sequenced was memory CD4+ T cells from blood. This TCR was sampled from an adult in good health and CMV-seropositive. In DNA, the CDR3 is TGTGCCAGTAGTAGCCCCGGGACAGGGGGCGTGACAGATACGCAGTATTTT. Amino acids: CASSSPGTGGVTDTQYF.